A single sample is the source of the 9 T cell receptor beta chains below, sequenced in a study of early T cells in non-severe SARS-CoV-2 infection. MiXCR, run by TCRdb on the 5' RACE reads, gives a single entry per CDR3 protein. Of around 70,000 distinct CDR3 sequences detected, about 9.1% appear once; the ten largest clones hold 15% to 17%. Sequenced here: whole blood, sampled at baseline. The source of these receptors is an adult who was a healthcare worker with PCR-confirmed SARS-CoV-2 infection or an uninfected control (not recorded which).

This clonotype was recorded many times. The chain combines TRBV10-3 with TRBJ2-5; possibly TRBD1 for D (5 bases). This CDR3 is 13 amino acids long. Trimming took off 4 bases at V and 5 bases at J, with 11 bases between the two ends. Germline assignment: CDR1 ENHRY and CDR2 SYGVKD. CDR3 loop: CAISVPGRETQYF. CDR3 nucleotides: TGTGCCATCAGTGTCCCAGGGCGGGAGACCCAGTACTTC.

The chain recombines TRBV6-5 with TRBJ2-3; TRBD2 might be the D (5 bases). CDR1 and CDR2 from the germline V gene are MNHEY and SVGAGI. The CDR3 has 14 amino acids. The V gene lost 1 base and the J gene lost 2 bases, with 7 bases spanning the gap. In DNA form, the CDR3 reads TGTGCCAGCAGTTACTTTCGGGACACAGATACGCAGTATTTT. Amino acids: CASSYFRDTDTQYF.

The rearrangement uses TRBV4-2 and TRBJ1-1; D not resolved. Deletions cut 1 base from V and 7 bases from J, with 19 bases between. The CDR3 sequence is 16 residues long. CDR1 and CDR2 from the germline V gene are LGHNA and YNFKEQ. CDR3 in DNA: TGTGCCAGCAGCCAAGCACGTCCTGATCTGATGGGTGAAGCTTTCTTT. Translating gives CASSQARPDLMGEAFF.

This clonotype appeared many times. The chain joins TRBV7-2 to TRBJ1-1, with no clear D. From germline, CDR1 is SGHTA and CDR2 FQGNSA. Deletions cut 3 bases from V and 1 base from J, with 12 bases between. The CDR3 has 15 amino acids. The CDR3 DNA sequence: TGTGCCAGCAGCTTCTCTAGCAGCTCGAACACTGAAGCTTTCTTT. Protein sequence: CASSFSSSSNTEAFF. The whole variable domain, remainder taken from reference TRBV7-2 and TRBJ1-1, is GAGVSQSPSNKVTEKGKDVELRCDPISGHTALYWYRQSLGQGLEFLIYFQGNSAPDKSGLPSDRFSAERTGGSVSTLTIQRTQQEDSAVYLCASSFSSSSNTEAFFGQGTRLTVV.

This clonotype was recorded many times. The chain has TRBV28 and TRBJ2-3; D is undetermined. Germline values: CDR1 MDHEN, CDR2 SYDVKM. The CDR3 totals 11 residues. Trimming removed 10 bases at V and 10 bases at J, with 15 bases between. In nucleotides, the CDR3 is TGTGCCACCCAATCTACTGGTTCGCAGTATTTT. It codes for CATQSTGSQYF.

This clonotype was recorded a few times. The chain links TRBV12-3 or TRBV12-4 to TRBJ2-3; 8 bases align to TRBD2. V gave up 7 bases and J gave up 3 bases; unmatched junction bases: 12. This CDR3 comprises 16 residues. CDR3 region: CASTDHVAGRTDTQYF. In DNA, the CDR3 is TGTGCCAGCACCGACCATGTAGCGGGACGGACAGATACGCAGTATTTT.

This clonotype has at least ten counts. The rearrangement links TRBV11-2 to TRBJ1-2; no clear D. V lost 0 bases and J lost 4, with 12 bases in between. CDR3 length: 15 residues. Germline V gene lookup returns CDR1 SGHAT and CDR2 FQNNGV. CDR3 nucleotides: TGTGCCAGCAGCTTAGATCCGTCAGCCTCCTATGGCTACACCTTC. The encoded protein is CASSLDPSASYGYTF.

This clonotype has at least ten counts. The chain carries TRBV13 and TRBJ1-1, with D unclear. Trimming took 7 bases from V and 3 from J, leaving 15 bases between them. Germline CDR1 is PRHDT and CDR2 is FYEKMQ (reference sequence). The CDR3 totals 14 residues. CDR3 region: CASTRRESDTEAFF. DNA of the CDR3: TGTGCCAGCACCCGTAGGGAGTCGGACACTGAAGCTTTCTTT. Full variable domain (remainder filled in from reference TRBV13 and TRBJ1-1): AAGVIQSPRHLIKEKRETATLKCYPIPRHDTVYWYQQGPGQDPQFLISFYEKMQSDKGSIPDRFSAQQFSDYHSELNMSSLELGDSALYFCASTRRESDTEAFFGQGTRLTVV.

This clonotype was recorded many times. This rearrangement joins TRBV28 to TRBJ2-7; 8 bases line up with TRBD1. The CDR3 covers 14 residues. Germline V lookup: CDR1 MDHEN, CDR2 SYDVKM. The junction had 5 bases not matched to a gene; V was cut back by 6 bases and J by 1 base. The CDR3 DNA is TGTGCCAGCAGCATATGGGACAGGTCCTACGAGCAGTACTTC. Its translation: CASSIWDRSYEQYF.